The 27 T cell receptor beta chains below all came from one sample that was sequenced in a study of blood T cell repertoires in COVID-19. TCRdb's copy holds only in-frame clones and misses some; the assay was immunoSEQ multiplex PCR. The table records 70,000 to 90,000 clones, around 90% of them present only once. Sequencing was done on a sample of peripheral blood. Receptor source: an elderly man with active or convalescent COVID-19.

V usage is TRBV18 and J usage is TRBJ2-5, with 11 nucleotides matching TRBD2. This CDR3 has 15 amino acids. Trimming at V came to 4 bases and at J to 5 bases, leaving 6 bases not matched to a gene. Germline V lookup: CDR1 KGHSH, CDR2 LQKENI. The CDR3 protein is CASSLQLAGVETQYF. The CDR3 DNA is TGTGCCAGCTCACTCCAACTAGCGGGGGTGGAGACCCAGTACTTC.

This sequence joins TRBV30 and TRBJ2-1, with TRBD2 matching 9 bases. Germline CDR1 GTSNPN, CDR2 SVGIG (reference sequence). V dropped 2 bases and J dropped 6; count of bases not matched to a gene: 5. The CDR3 runs to 14 residues. The CDR3 reads CAWSSGRSGNEQFF. In DNA, the CDR3 is TGTGCCTGGAGTAGCGGGAGGTCGGGCAATGAGCAGTTCTTC.

The chain joins TRBV19 to TRBJ1-3, with 7 nucleotides matching TRBD1. Germline V lookup: CDR1 LNHDA, CDR2 SQIVND (reference sequence). The CDR3 spans 16 residues. V shed 6 bases and J 0 bases; nucleotides not matched to a gene: 8. The CDR3 bases are TGTGCCAGTAGCCGGGACAGCCAAAACTCTGGAAACACCATATATTTT. Its protein product is CASSRDSQNSGNTIYF.

The V gene is TRBV11-3, the J gene TRBJ2-5; D is possibly TRBD2 (6 bases). The CDR3 length is 12 residues. Germline assignment: CDR1 SGHNT and CDR2 YENEEA. The V end was cut by 8 bases, the J end by 1 base, with 8 bases between. CDR3 protein: CASRRAQETQYF. The DNA for the CDR3 is TGTGCCAGCCGGAGGGCCCAAGAGACCCAGTACTTC. Drawing the rest from reference TRBV11-3 and TRBJ2-5, the complete variable domain is EAGVVQSPRYKIIEKKQPVAFWCNPISGHNTLYWYLQNLGQGPELLIRYENEEAVDDSQLPKDRFSAERLKGVDSTLKIQPAELGDSAVYLCASRRAQETQYFGPGTRLLVL.

The chain is built from TRBV18 and TRBJ1-2, with 11 bases matching TRBD1. The CDR3 is 14 amino acids. The germline V gene encodes CDR1 KGHSH and CDR2 LQKENI. V lost 3 bases and J lost 5; bases outside the gene matches: 2. The CDR3 loop reads CASSPGQGAYGYTF. CDR3 nucleotide sequence: TGTGCCAGCTCACCCGGACAGGGGGCGTATGGCTACACCTTC.

The chain is built from TRBV3-1 (or the pseudogene TRBV3-2) and TRBJ2-2, with D perhaps matching TRBD1 (5 bases). This CDR3 is built from 14 residues. Germline V lookup: CDR1 LGHDT, CDR2 YNNKEL (reference sequence). V dropped 8 bases and J dropped 5 bases, with 15 bases sitting between them. CDR3 amino acids: CASGGHPPTGELFF. The CDR3, as DNA: TGTGCCAGCGGCGGACACCCTCCGACCGGGGAGCTGTTTTTT.

The chain uses TRBV19 and TRBJ2-5, with 8 bases aligning to TRBD1. CDR3 length: 15 amino acids. Germline-derived CDR1 and CDR2 are LNHDA and SQIVND (reference sequence). Trimming cost V 5 bases and J 4 bases; bases outside gene matches: 9. CDR3 residues: CASSAQGVDRETQYF. The CDR3 coding sequence is TGTGCCAGTAGTGCACAGGGGGTAGATCGAGAGACCCAGTACTTC. Looking up the rest from reference TRBV19 and TRBJ2-5 gives the full variable domain: DGGITQSPKYLFRKEGQNVTLSCEQNLNHDAMYWYRQDPGQGLRLIYYSQIVNDFQKGDIAEGYSVSREKKESFPLTVTSAQKNPTAFYLCASSAQGVDRETQYFGPGTRLLVL.

V and J are TRBV5-6 and TRBJ1-2; 8 nucleotides agree with TRBD1. The ends lost 4 bases at V and 6 bases at J; junction bases unmatched: 8. This CDR3 is 14 amino acids long. Germline-derived CDR1 and CDR2 are SGHDT and YYEEEE. The CDR3 DNA sequence: TGTGCCAGCAGCCTCCTACAGGGGGTGAATGGCTACACCTTC. This codes for CASSLLQGVNGYTF.

The chain carries TRBV7-9 and TRBJ1-1; tentatively, D is TRBD1 (5 bases). V was trimmed by 4 bases and J by 1 base, leaving 13 bases between them. The CDR3 runs to 15 residues. Per the germline V gene, CDR1 is SEHNR and CDR2 is FQNEAQ (reference sequence). CDR3 sequence reads: CASSSTDSANTEAFF. The CDR3 DNA sequence: TGTGCCAGCAGCTCGACAGACAGTGCGAACACTGAAGCTTTCTTT.

The CDR3 nucleotides are TGTGCCAGCAGAGAGAACTATGGCTACACCTTC. Translation gives CASRENYGYTF. The gene calls are TRBV28 and TRBJ1-2; D gene unclear. The CDR3 spans 11 residues. Germline CDR1 MDHEN, CDR2 SYDVKM. Trimming left V 6 bases short and J 2 bases short, with 4 bases between.

This chain links TRBV6-6 with TRBJ1-4; D might be TRBD1 (6 bases). The CDR3 totals 16 residues. V was pared by 0 bases and J by 8 bases, with 16 bases between. Per the germline V gene, CDR1 is MNHNY and CDR2 is SVGAGI (reference sequence). This CDR3 is CASSYSAGAEQEKLFF. CDR3 nucleotide sequence: TGTGCCAGCAGTTACTCAGCAGGGGCGGAACAGGAAAAACTGTTTTTT.

CDR3 region: CAWRFGGRYNEQFF. CDR3 DNA sequence: TGTGCCTGGAGATTTGGCGGTCGATACAATGAGCAGTTCTTC. This chain links TRBV30 with TRBJ2-1; no definite D call. Germline V CDR1 and CDR2: GTSNPN, SVGIG (reference sequence). V was shortened by 3 bases and J by 4 bases, with 13 bases between the two germline ends. CDR3 size: 14 residues.

This clone turned up a few times. The V gene is TRBV5-1, the J gene TRBJ2-1; 9 bases agree with TRBD2. With V trimmed by 7 bases and J by 7 bases, 6 bases remained unmatched. The CDR3 runs to 13 residues. Germline V CDR1 and CDR2: SGHRS, YFSETQ. The CDR3 loop is CASAGGAPNEQFF. CDR3 in DNA: TGCGCCAGCGCGGGGGGGGCTCCAAATGAGCAGTTCTTC. Using reference TRBV5-1 and TRBJ2-1 for the parts outside the CDR3, the full variable domain is KAGVTQTPRYLIKTRGQQVTLSCSPISGHRSVSWYQQTPGQGLQFLFEYFSETQRNKGNFPGRFSGRQFSNSRSEMNVSTLELGDSALYLCASAGGAPNEQFFGPGTRLTVL.

The rearrangement uses TRBV25-1 and TRBJ1-2; TRBD1 agrees at 7 bases. CDR3 length equals 15 residues. Germline lookup yields CDR1 MGHDK and CDR2 SYGVNS. J was trimmed by 0 bases and V by 2 bases; bases with no gene match: 3. DNA of the CDR3: TGTGCCAGCAGTGAAAGGGGGACAGCTAACTATGGCTACACCTTC. Translated: CASSERGTANYGYTF.

This clone has more than one count but fewer than ten. The chain links TRBV7-2 to TRBJ2-1; tentative D call: TRBD2 (8 bases). This CDR3 region has 15 residues. Germline assignment: CDR1 SGHTA and CDR2 FQGNSA. Deletions cut 5 bases from V and 6 bases from J, with 17 bases between. The CDR3 spells CASSQGGGGPNEQFF. The CDR3 bases are TGTGCCAGCAGCCAAGGGGGCGGGGGGCCCAATGAGCAGTTCTTC.

This chain connects TRBV5-1 to TRBJ2-3, with 11 bases matching TRBD2. Germline V lookup: CDR1 SGHRS, CDR2 YFSETQ. Losses at the gene ends were 4 bases for V and 3 bases for J; bases not matched to a gene: 7. The CDR3 is 16 residues long. Here the CDR3 reads CASSGTSGSGTDTQYF. For the CDR3, the DNA is TGCGCCAGCAGCGGTACTAGCGGGAGCGGAACAGATACGCAGTATTTT.

The chain uses TRBV27 and TRBJ2-7, with no clear D. V was trimmed by 4 bases and J by 3 bases, leaving 22 bases between them. Looked up from germline, CDR1 is MNHEY and CDR2 is SMNVEV (reference sequence). The CDR3 contains 17 residues. The CDR3 region is CASSSFQGELHCYEQYV. Here the CDR3 DNA reads TGTGCCAGCAGTTCCTTCCAAGGAGAGCTCCATTGCTACGAGCAGTACGTC.

The V gene is TRBV7-2, the J gene TRBJ2-7, with a possible D match to TRBD1 (7 bases). This CDR3 has 14 amino acids. Trimming cost V 0 bases and J 4 bases, with 10 bases left between them. Germline V lookup: CDR1 SGHTA, CDR2 FQGNSA. This CDR3 is CASSLARGEYEQYV. CDR3 bases: TGTGCCAGCAGCTTAGCCAGGGGGGAATACGAGCAGTACGTC.

V usage is TRBV24-1 and J usage is TRBJ2-1, with TRBD2 matching 12 bases. V was clipped by 4 bases and J by 8 bases; unmatched bases: 5. Germline values: CDR1 KGHDR, CDR2 SFDVKD. The CDR3 totals 15 residues. This CDR3 is CATSEWTSGNYEQFF. In nucleotides, the CDR3 is TGTGCCACCAGTGAATGGACTAGCGGGAACTATGAGCAGTTCTTC.

This sequence joins TRBV5-4 and TRBJ2-1; maybe TRBD2 (6 bases). Per germline, CDR1 SGHNT and CDR2 YYREEE (reference sequence). The CDR3 runs to 15 residues. V lost 2 bases and J lost 7, with 16 bases in between. The CDR3 coding sequence is TGTGCCAGCAGCTTTCCGACAGTCGCGGGAAATGAGCAGTTCTTC. Protein sequence: CASSFPTVAGNEQFF. Supplemented by reference TRBV5-4 and TRBJ2-1, the full variable domain reads ETGVTQSPTHLIKTRGQQVTLRCSSQSGHNTVSWYQQALGQGPQFIFQYYREEENGRGNFPPRFSGLQFPNYSSELNVNALELDDSALYLCASSFPTVAGNEQFFGPGTRLTVL.

CDR3 nucleotides: TGTGCCAGCAGTGAACGAGCGCTGACCGGCGGCGAGCAGTACGTC. Residues: CASSERALTGGEQYV. The V gene is TRBV6-1, the J gene TRBJ2-7; no clear D gene. V was pared by 2 bases and J by 6 bases, with 17 bases between. CDR1 and CDR2 from the germline V gene are MNHNS and SASEGT. CDR3 length: 15 amino acids.

This chain connects TRBV7-8 to TRBJ1-1; D is ambiguous. The germline V and J ends were trimmed by 3 bases and 2 bases, with 10 bases remaining between them. Germline V CDR1 and CDR2: SGHVS, FQNEAQ. The CDR3 covers 14 residues. The CDR3 bases are TGTGCCAGCAGCTTGGTTCGACAAAACACTGAAGCTTTCTTT. Translating gives CASSLVRQNTEAFF.

The CDR3 reads CASSAAGGQNYGYTF. Here the CDR3 DNA reads TGCGCCAGCAGCGCCGCCGGGGGGCAAAACTATGGCTACACCTTC. The genes are TRBV4-1 and TRBJ1-2, with a possible D match to TRBD1 (6 bases). The CDR3 consists of 15 residues. Deletions cut 5 bases from V and 2 bases from J, with 15 bases between. CDR1 MGHRA and CDR2 YSYEKL come from the germline V gene.

The V gene is TRBV2, the J gene TRBJ2-3; 11 positions agree with TRBD2. The CDR3 has 17 amino acids. Germline CDR1 and CDR2: SNHLY and FYNNEI. V gave up 2 bases and J gave up 2 bases; unmatched junction bases: 6. In DNA, the CDR3 is TGTGCCAGCAGTGAATTTCGGACTAGCGGGTACACAGATACGCAGTATTTT. Translation: CASSEFRTSGYTDTQYF.

The DNA of the CDR3 is TGTGCCAGCTCACCTCAGGACAGAGAGCAGTTCTTC. Its protein is CASSPQDREQFF. V gene TRBV18 combines with J gene TRBJ2-1, with D perhaps matching TRBD1 (6 bases). Germline CDR1 and CDR2: KGHSH and LQKENI. V lost 3 bases, J lost 10 bases, and 10 bases lay in between. This CDR3 contains 12 residues. Together with reference TRBV18 and TRBJ2-1, the CDR3 gives the full variable domain: NAGVMQNPRHLVRRRGQEARLRCSPMKGHSHVYWYRQLPEEGLKFMVYLQKENIIDESGMPKERFSAEFPKEGPSILRIQQVVRGDSAAYFCASSPQDREQFFGPGTRLTVL.

The CDR3 reads CASSRTVSSGNTIYF. Written as DNA, the CDR3 is TGCGCCAGCAGCCGGACAGTCTCCTCTGGAAACACCATATATTTT. The genes are TRBV5-1 and TRBJ1-3; the D gene is possibly TRBD1 (6 bases). The CDR3 loop spans 15 amino acids. Germline CDR1 reads SGHRS; CDR2 reads YFSETQ. V lost 4 bases to trimming and J lost 0 bases, with 11 bases between them.

The rearrangement uses TRBV19 and TRBJ2-6, with a possible D match to TRBD1 (6 bases). This CDR3 is 16 amino acids long. Germline V gene lookup returns CDR1 LNHDA and CDR2 SQIVND (reference sequence). V was cut by 9 bases and J by 0 bases, with 15 bases left in between. The CDR3 sequence: CASSDSRISGANVLTF. CDR3 bases: TGTGCCAGCTCGGACAGCAGAATCTCTGGGGCCAACGTCCTGACTTTC.